One and the same sample provided the 11 T cell receptor beta chains below, sequenced in a study of T cell responses to AZD1222 COVID-19 vaccine. TCRdb keeps only in-frame clones here, not all; method: immunoSEQ multiplex PCR. Among 90,000 to 150,000 clones, around 83% were seen once, and the ten largest hold under 3%. This specimen consisted of peripheral blood, obtained 28 days after the second AZD1222 dose. These receptors originate from an adult who received the AZD1222 COVID-19 vaccine.

This clone was counted a few times. V is TRBV21-1 and J is TRBJ1-2; the D call in the table, TRBD1, was not verified against the DNA. TRBV21-1 is described as a pseudogene. This CDR3 spans 12 amino acids. The CDR3 DNA is TGTGCCAGCATCTTCTGGGGGCCCGGCTACACCTTC. Its protein product is CASIFWGPGYTF.

The chain links TRBV6-6 to TRBJ2-7, with no clear D. The germline CDR1 and CDR2 sequences are MNHNY and SVGAGI (reference sequence). Trimming shortened V by 0 bases and J by 0 bases, and 9 bases separated the two germline ends. This CDR3 has 15 amino acids. CDR3 DNA sequence: TGTGCCAGCAGTTACTCGAGCCTTAGCTCCTACGAGCAGTACTTC. Translating gives CASSYSSLSSYEQYF.

This clone has only a few counts. V usage is TRBV20-1 and J usage is TRBJ1-1; 9 bases agree with TRBD1. V gave up 3 bases and J gave up 0 bases; unmatched junction bases: 5. The CDR3 has 15 residues. CDR1 and CDR2 from the germline V gene are DFQATT and SNEGSKA (reference sequence). CDR3 amino acids: CSASRDRDLNTEAFF. CDR3 DNA: TGCAGTGCTAGTAGGGACAGGGACCTGAACACTGAAGCTTTCTTT.

This sequence joins TRBV6-1 and TRBJ2-6; D not resolved. The CDR3 is 14 residues long. Trimming pared 2 bases from V and 4 bases from J, leaving 6 bases between. CDR1 and CDR2 (germline): MNHNS, SASEGT. CDR3 residues: CASSELSGANVLTF. The CDR3 DNA follows: TGTGCCAGCAGTGAACTGTCCGGGGCCAACGTCCTGACTTTC.

The chain links TRBV6-5 to TRBJ1-3; no reliable D call. Trimming left V 5 bases short and J 6 bases short, with 11 bases between. In germline, CDR1 is MNHEY, CDR2 SVGAGI. This CDR3 is built from 13 residues. The CDR3 region has the DNA TGTGCCAGCAGTCTTGAATATGCAAACACCATATATTTT. Translating it yields CASSLEYANTIYF.

The rearrangement links TRBV5-4 to TRBJ1-6; D gene unclear. There are 14 residues in the CDR3. The V gene's germline CDR1 is SGHNT and CDR2 YYREEE (reference sequence). V dropped 0 bases and J dropped 6 bases, with 7 bases sitting between them. The CDR3 region has the DNA TGTGCCAGCAGCTTGGAACGGGTTAATTCACCCCTCCACTTT. As protein: CASSLERVNSPLHF.

The V and J genes are TRBV28 and TRBJ1-1; D ambiguous. Germline loops: CDR1 MDHEN, CDR2 SYDVKM. Trimming pared 5 bases from V and 4 bases from J, leaving 11 bases between. The CDR3 totals 13 residues. This CDR3 reads CASSAGRPTEAFF. CDR3 DNA sequence: TGTGCCAGCAGTGCTGGCCGTCCCACTGAAGCTTTCTTT.

This clone was seen a single time. This chain uses TRBV5-5 with TRBJ2-1; D ambiguous. CDR1 and CDR2 from the germline V gene are SGHKS and YYEKEE (reference sequence). Trimming pared 1 base from V and 2 bases from J, leaving 4 bases between. The CDR3 is 13 residues long. CDR3 in DNA: TGTGCCAGCAGCTTGCAGCCCTACAATGAGCAGTTCTTC. Its protein is CASSLQPYNEQFF.

V usage is TRBV12-3 or TRBV12-4 and J usage is TRBJ1-2; D is perhaps TRBD1 (6 bases). The germline V and J ends were trimmed by 2 bases and 6 bases, with 10 bases remaining between them. CDR3 length: 13 amino acids. Written as DNA, the CDR3 is TGTGCCAGCAGTTTAAGTGCAGGGGATGGCTACACCTTC. This encodes CASSLSAGDGYTF.

The rearrangement joins TRBV6-1 to TRBJ1-4; the D gene is possibly TRBD1 (6 bases). The CDR3 consists of 14 residues. V was cut by 3 bases and J by 7 bases, with 12 bases left in between. Germline V CDR1 and CDR2: MNHNS, SASEGT. This chain's CDR3 is CASSDGGAFEKLFF. Written as DNA, the CDR3 is TGTGCCAGCAGTGATGGGGGGGCGTTTGAAAAACTGTTTTTT.

The gene calls are TRBV5-1 and TRBJ2-2, with D possibly being TRBD1 (6 bases). V was trimmed by 0 bases and J by 3 bases, leaving 9 bases between them. In germline, CDR1 is SGHRS, CDR2 YFSETQ. The CDR3 extends over 15 amino acids. CDR3 residues: CASSLDRTDTGELFF. The CDR3 DNA follows: TGCGCCAGCAGCTTGGATCGGACAGACACCGGGGAGCTGTTTTTT.